Detailed here is one T cell receptor beta chain. Antigen: not known. The data stem from a study of T cell responses to AZD1222 COVID-19 vaccine. The CDR3 totals 18 residues. Germline V gene lookup returns CDR1 SGHKS and CDR2 YYEKEE (reference sequence). Germline trimming cut 0 bases from V and 4 bases from J; bases unmatched to any gene: 13. Regarding the study as a whole: Spike-specific TCR breadth and depth rose after two AZD1222 doses.

TCRdb keeps only in-frame clones here, not all; method: immunoSEQ multiplex PCR. This sample carries 130,000 to 150,000 clones, about 92% of them seen once, and the ten largest clones take around 1.5%. The sequence derives from an adult who received the AZD1222 COVID-19 vaccine. This material consisted of peripheral blood, taken 28 days after the second AZD1222 dose. The rearrangement uses TRBV5-5 and TRBJ1-3; 7 bases map to TRBD1. The CDR3 DNA follows: TGTGCCAGCAGCTTGGCTTTTAGGAGGGACAGTACCGGAAACACCATATATTTT. It translates to CASSLAFRRDSTGNTIYF.